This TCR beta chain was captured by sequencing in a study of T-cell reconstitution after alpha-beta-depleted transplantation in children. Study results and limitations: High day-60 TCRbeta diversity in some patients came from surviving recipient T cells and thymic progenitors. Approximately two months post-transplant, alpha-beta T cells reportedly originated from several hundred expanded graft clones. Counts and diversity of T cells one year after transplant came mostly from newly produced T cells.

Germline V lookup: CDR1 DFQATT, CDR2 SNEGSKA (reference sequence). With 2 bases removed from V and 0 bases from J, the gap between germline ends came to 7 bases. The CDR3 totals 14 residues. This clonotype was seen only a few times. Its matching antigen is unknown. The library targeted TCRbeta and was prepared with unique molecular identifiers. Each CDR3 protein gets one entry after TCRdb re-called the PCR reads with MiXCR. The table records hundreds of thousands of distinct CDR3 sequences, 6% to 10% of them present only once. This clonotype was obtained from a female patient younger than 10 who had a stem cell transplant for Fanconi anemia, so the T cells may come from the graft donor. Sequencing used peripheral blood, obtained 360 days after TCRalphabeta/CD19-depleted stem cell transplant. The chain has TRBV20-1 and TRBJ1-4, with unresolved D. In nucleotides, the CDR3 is TGCAGTGCTAGAATGGGTGCAACTAATGAAAAACTGTTTTTT. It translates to CSARMGATNEKLFF.